These T cell receptor beta chains were read from a single sample in a study. Via MiXCR, TCRdb re-called the 5' RACE reads, giving one row per CDR3 protein. Here the sample spans 45,000 to 55,000 distinct CDR3 sequences, over 20% being singletons. The sample comprised tumor-infiltrating naive CD4+ T cells sorted from the breast tumor. The receptors derive from a female donor with breast cancer. Both conserved end residues are part of each CDR3.

TRBV7-9	TRBJ2-7	14	CASSSRTATYEQYF
TRBV7-8	TRBJ1-1	14	CASSLIRAGTEAFF
TRBV28	TRBJ1-5	15	CASRRIGGGNQPQHF
TRBV6-5	TRBJ2-7	16	CASSYGSFEGGYEQYF
TRBV18	TRBJ2-7	13	CASSSGQIYEQYF
TRBV11-3	TRBJ1-3	20	CASSLDRFGGGLYSGNTIYF
TRBV28	TRBJ2-1	16	CASSLTRGSGPNEQFF
TRBV20-1	TRBJ1-6	12	CSARLDASPLHF
TRBV27	TRBJ2-7	16	CASSSPQRQVSYEQYF
TRBV28	TRBJ1-4	16	CASSPLGQESNEKLFF
TRBV6-5	TRBJ2-1	12	CASGDQGYEQFF
TRBV5-1	TRBJ1-2	13	CASSWRDRDGYTF
TRBV5-1	TRBJ1-5	14	CASSLGAGNQPQHF
TRBV5-6	TRBJ1-4	16	CASSYRRGPTNEKLFF
TRBV6-2/TRBV6-3	TRBJ1-1	15	CASSYAGYMNTEAFF
TRBV4-3	TRBJ2-3	17	CASSQLGLAGAGDTQYF
TRBV5-6	TRBJ2-6	15	CASSLVHSGANVLTF
TRBV4-1	TRBJ2-1	15	CASSPSGMTYNEQFF
TRBV7-9	TRBJ1-2	16	CASSPAYKTGNYGYTF
TRBV20-1	TRBJ2-5	14	CSAGPPGLAETQYF
TRBV5-1	TRBJ2-3	16	CASYPQAGVKSDTQYF
TRBV5-1	TRBJ2-5	14	CASSPRTSKETQYF
TRBV12-3/TRBV12-4	TRBJ2-1	12	CASSLGANEQFF
TRBV20-1	TRBJ1-1	13	CSALQGRHTEAFF
TRBV7-9	TRBJ1-2	12	CASSLDETGYTF
TRBV12-3/TRBV12-4	TRBJ2-7	15	CASSSSGGGTYEQYF
TRBV6-2/TRBV6-3	TRBJ1-5	14	CASSRTGATQPQHF
TRBV7-2	TRBJ2-7	12	CASSLLFNEQYF
TRBV4-1	TRBJ2-2	17	CASGPTGIRSVSGELLF
TRBV10-3	TRBJ2-7	15	CAISTRDGSSYEQYF
TRBV5-1	TRBJ1-4	15	CASSLAWRGEEKLFF
TRBV6-5	TRBJ1-1	13	CASRRTQGDEAFF
TRBV5-1	TRBJ1-1	14	CASSTGQPNTEAFF
TRBV18	TRBJ1-5	15	CASSPVRNSNQPQHF
TRBV6-5	TRBJ1-5	15	CASRPDRKSNQPQHF
TRBV5-1	TRBJ2-1	14	CASSIAGTQNEQFF
TRBV5-1	TRBJ2-3	14	CASSGTGNTDTQYF
TRBV5-1	TRBJ2-7	15	CASSLGPTGAYEQYF
TRBV24-1	TRBJ1-5	11	CVRGGAKPQHF
TRBV2	TRBJ1-5	15	CASSAGQLSNQPQHF
TRBV12-3/TRBV12-4	TRBJ2-1	15	CASSFQSIRGNEQFF
TRBV29-1	TRBJ1-2	13	CSVRRGANYGYTF
TRBV5-1	TRBJ1-2	15	CASSLDRGTWCGYTF
TRBV7-2	TRBJ1-1	14	CASNDRGLNTEAFF
TRBV10-3	TRBJ2-3	18	CAISEMGQEGLATDTQYF
TRBV3-1	TRBJ2-7	13	CASSRGTGAEQYF
TRBV12-3/TRBV12-4	TRBJ1-1	13	CASSSGLRTEAFF
TRBV12-3/TRBV12-4	TRBJ2-6	18	CASSSSGKGSSGANVLTF
TRBV9	TRBJ2-7	14	CASSVGEGLGEQYF
TRBV6-2/TRBV6-3	TRBJ2-5	14	CASSIAGVEETQYF
TRBV5-1	TRBJ2-2	15	CASSLKQANTRELFF
TRBV4-2	TRBJ1-5	18	CASSQGVPLQFSNQPQHF
TRBV18	TRBJ1-4	15	CASSPGTLQGEKPFF
TRBV29-1	TRBJ2-2	16	CSVEIGQGQNTGELFF
TRBV5-1	TRBJ2-2	15	CASSLGQGDTGELFF
TRBV28	TRBJ1-2	15	CASSPGHRANYGYTF
TRBV5-1	TRBJ2-1	16	CASSLTRGLAGNEQFF
TRBV20-1	NA	14	CSAYPGQYQETQYF
TRBV6-2/TRBV6-3	TRBJ2-1	13	CASSPESYNEQFF